This TCR beta chain was observed in a study of CD8+CD57+ T cells in acquired aplastic anemia. Looking at the study overall: Mean yield of DNA from sorted CD4+ and CD8+ cells was about 3.2 ug. Healthy donor CD4+ cell samples had a mean of approximately 11 million reads.

Profiling that covered TCR beta VDJ and CDR3 relied on genomic DNA as its template. MiXCR, run by TCRdb on the reads, gives a single entry per CDR3 protein. This table holds about 190,000 distinct CDR3 sequences, roughly half found once. General observations from the study: In CD8+ cells, Simpson's diversity showed no significant difference between patients and controls. The number of CD8+ CDR3 sequences shared by patients and controls was approximately 30.

This clonotype occurred a few times. Its specificity is unknown. Trimming left V 4 bases short and J 3 bases short, with 16 bases between. The CDR3 covers 16 residues. Germline V CDR1 and CDR2: GTSNPN, SVGIG (reference sequence). The chain is built from TRBV30 and TRBJ2-6; D is uncertain. This sequence originates from a human donor in good health, serving as a control. The material sequenced was sorted CD4+, CD8+, or CD8+CD57+ T cells (not recorded which) from PBMCs. CDR3 nucleotides: TGTGCCTGGACCCTACAACGAGGCGGTGGGGCCAACGTCCTGACTTTC. Encoded protein: CAWTLQRGGGANVLTF.